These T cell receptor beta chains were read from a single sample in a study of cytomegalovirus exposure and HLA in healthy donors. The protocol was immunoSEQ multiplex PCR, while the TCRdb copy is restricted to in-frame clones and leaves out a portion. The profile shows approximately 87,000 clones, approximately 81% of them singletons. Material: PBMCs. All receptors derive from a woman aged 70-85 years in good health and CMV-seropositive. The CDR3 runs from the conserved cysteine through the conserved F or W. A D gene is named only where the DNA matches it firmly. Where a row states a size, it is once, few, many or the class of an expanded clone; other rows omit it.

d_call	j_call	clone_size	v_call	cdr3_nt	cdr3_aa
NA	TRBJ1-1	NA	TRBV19	TGTGCCAGTAGTCTCAGAGGACTTGAAGCTTTCTTT	CASSLRGLEAFF
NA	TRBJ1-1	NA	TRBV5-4	TGTGCCAGCAGCGCTCGGGATGAAGCTTTCTTT	CASSARDEAFF
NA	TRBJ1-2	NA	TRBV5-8	TGTGCCAGCAGTTCAGGACACCGCCTTAGGGGCTATGGCTACACCTTC	CASSSGHRLRGYGYTF
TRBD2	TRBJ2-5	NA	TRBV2	TGTGCCAGCCTAGCGGGAGGACTTGAGACCCAGTACTTC	CASLAGGLETQYF
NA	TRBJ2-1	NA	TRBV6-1	TGTGCCAGCAGTGAAGATGGGACTTTCAATGAGCAGTTCTTC	CASSEDGTFNEQFF
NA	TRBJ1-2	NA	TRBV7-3	TGTGCCAGCAGCTTAGGGGGCAGTTACTATGGCTACACCTTC	CASSLGGSYYGYTF
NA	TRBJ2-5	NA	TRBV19	TGTGCCAGTAGTATGAATTCTAGGGAGACCCAGTACTTC	CASSMNSRETQYF
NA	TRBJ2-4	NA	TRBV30	TGTGCCTGGTGGGGATCGGGGAACATTCAGTACTTC	CAWWGSGNIQYF
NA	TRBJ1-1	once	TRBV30	TGTGCCCGTGAAAGACAGATAATGAACACTGAAGCTTTCTTT	CARERQIMNTEAFF
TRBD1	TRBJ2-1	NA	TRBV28	TGTGCCAGCATCCTACAGGGGGCGAGGAATGAGCAGTTCTTC	CASILQGARNEQFF
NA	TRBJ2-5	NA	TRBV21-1	TGTGCCAGCACGAAACGACAGGGGGGGGAGACCCAGTACTTC	CASTKRQGGETQYF
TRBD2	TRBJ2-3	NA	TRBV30	TGTGCCTGGAGTGTTGGGGGACTAGAAAAAGATACGCAGTATTTT	CAWSVGGLEKDTQYF
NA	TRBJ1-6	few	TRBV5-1	TGCGCCAGCAGCTTGGTGCAGGGAGGTTCACCCCTCCACTTT	CASSLVQGGSPLHF
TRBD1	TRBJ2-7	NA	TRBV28	TGTGCCAGCAGAGGACAGGGAATTGCCCACGAGCAGTACTTC	CASRGQGIAHEQYF
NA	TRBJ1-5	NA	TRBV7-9	TGTGCCAGCAGCTTGGAGGGGACTAGCCGCAATCAGCCCCAGCATTTT	CASSLEGTSRNQPQHF
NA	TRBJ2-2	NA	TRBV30	TGTGCCTGGAGTCGGCAGGGTTGGGCCGGGGAGCTGTTTTTT	CAWSRQGWAGELFF
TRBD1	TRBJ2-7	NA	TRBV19	TGTGCCAGTAGTCCTTACTGGACAGGGGGTGCATACGAGCAGTACTTC	CASSPYWTGGAYEQYF
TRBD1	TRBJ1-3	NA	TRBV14	TGTGCCAGCAGCCTCCAGGGGGTATCTGGAAACACCATATATTTT	CASSLQGVSGNTIYF